This paragraph reports one T cell receptor (beta chain). The authors' processing: Reference gene primer amplification yielded estimated nucleated cell counts. Sequenced by immunoSEQ multiplex PCR; TCRdb stores in-frame clones only, minus some. V and J calls and clone size are as listed in that table; D and trimming were resolved from the DNA. The sample gives 150,000 to 180,000 clones, about 83% of which show up once; 12% is in the top ten. This specimen comes from a study of blood T cell repertoires in COVID-19. From germline, CDR1 is SGDLS and CDR2 YYNGEE. V was cut by 0 bases and J by 0 bases, with 7 bases left in between. This CDR3 spans 15 amino acids.

Sequenced input: peripheral blood. The origin of this receptor is a woman aged 55-69 years with COVID-19, enrolled during active disease. V and J are TRBV9 and TRBJ2-1; D call uncertain. CDR3 residues: CASSVAYPSYNEQFF. The CDR3 DNA reads as TGTGCCAGCAGCGTAGCCTATCCCTCCTACAATGAGCAGTTCTTC.